Listed below are T cell receptor beta chains from one sample, sequenced in a study of T cell responses to AZD1222 COVID-19 vaccine. Libraries were prepared by immunoSEQ multiplex PCR; TCRdb keeps only in-frame clonotypes and omits some of them. The data contain fewer than 200,000 clones, 85% to 90% of them singletons. The sample in question was peripheral blood, obtained 28 days after the second dose of the MenACWY control vaccine. These receptors were collected from an adult who received the MenACWY meningococcal vaccine as a control. Both conserved end residues are part of each CDR3. The D gene is left open where the match is weak. Only some rows state a clone size, as once, few, many or a class for expanded clones.

v_gene: TRBV9; d_gene: -; j_gene: TRBJ1-6; abundance: -; CDR3nt: TGTGCCAGCAGTCAGGGTATTATTGATTCACCCCTCCACTTT; CDR3aa: CASSQGIIDSPLHF
v_gene: TRBV9; d_gene: -; j_gene: TRBJ2-2; abundance: -; CDR3nt: TGTGCCAGCAGCGCCCTGGGGAGACGCCCGAACACCGGGGAGCTGTTTTTT; CDR3aa: CASSALGRRPNTGELFF
v_gene: TRBV6-1; d_gene: -; j_gene: TRBJ2-3; abundance: -; CDR3nt: TGTGCCAGCAGTGAAGCGCTAGGGCAGGGGACAGATACGCAGTATTTT; CDR3aa: CASSEALGQGTDTQYF
v_gene: TRBV6-2/TRBV6-3; d_gene: -; j_gene: TRBJ1-1; abundance: -; CDR3nt: TGTGCCAGCAGTTACCCCTCCTCGGACAGAAGAGCTTTCTTT; CDR3aa: CASSYPSSDRRAFF
v_gene: TRBV7-2; d_gene: TRBD2; j_gene: TRBJ2-5; abundance: -; CDR3nt: TGTGCCAGCAGCCTTCCCACCAGACTAGCGAACCAAGAGACCCAGTACTTC; CDR3aa: CASSLPTRLANQETQYF
v_gene: TRBV4-1; d_gene: TRBD1; j_gene: TRBJ1-5; abundance: -; CDR3nt: TGCGCCAGCAGTCTGACAGGGGGCGATCAGCCCCAGCATTTT; CDR3aa: CASSLTGGDQPQHF
v_gene: TRBV3-1/TRBV3-2; d_gene: -; j_gene: TRBJ1-2; abundance: -; CDR3nt: TGTGCCAGCAGCCGAAGTTATGGCTACACCTTC; CDR3aa: CASSRSYGYTF
v_gene: TRBV9; d_gene: TRBD2; j_gene: TRBJ2-1; abundance: -; CDR3nt: TGTGCCAGCAGCGAGAGACTAGCGGTCGACTACAATGAGCAGTTCTTC; CDR3aa: CASSERLAVDYNEQFF
v_gene: TRBV6-5; d_gene: -; j_gene: TRBJ2-1; abundance: -; CDR3nt: TGTGCCAGTGGGTGGGGGGACTATGAGCAGTTCTTC; CDR3aa: CASGWGDYEQFF
v_gene: TRBV9; d_gene: TRBD2; j_gene: TRBJ2-1; abundance: few; CDR3nt: TGTGCCAGCAGCCTAACGGGACTAGATAGTAATGAGCAGTTCTTC; CDR3aa: CASSLTGLDSNEQFF
v_gene: TRBV7-9; d_gene: -; j_gene: TRBJ1-1; abundance: -; CDR3nt: TGTGCCAGCAGCTCAGTCAGAAACACTGAAGCTTTCTTT; CDR3aa: CASSSVRNTEAFF
v_gene: TRBV6-5; d_gene: TRBD1; j_gene: TRBJ2-2; abundance: -; CDR3nt: TGTGCCACCTACCAGGGGGCCACCGGGGAGCTGTTTTTT; CDR3aa: CATYQGATGELFF
v_gene: TRBV7-9; d_gene: TRBD1; j_gene: TRBJ2-7; abundance: -; CDR3nt: TGTGCCAGCAACCCCGACAGGGAATACGAGCAGTACTTC; CDR3aa: CASNPDREYEQYF
v_gene: TRBV5-1; d_gene: -; j_gene: TRBJ1-6; abundance: -; CDR3nt: TGCGCCAGCAGCTTGGCAGGGCTTAATTCACCCCTCCACTTT; CDR3aa: CASSLAGLNSPLHF
v_gene: TRBV5-1; d_gene: -; j_gene: TRBJ1-4; abundance: -; CDR3nt: TGCGCCAGCAGCTTGGGCTCGGTCCTTACTAATGAAAAACTGTTTTTT; CDR3aa: CASSLGSVLTNEKLFF
v_gene: TRBV10-3; d_gene: -; j_gene: TRBJ2-5; abundance: -; CDR3nt: TGTGCCATCAGTGGGACCGGGTACCAAGAGACCCAGTACTTC; CDR3aa: CAISGTGYQETQYF
v_gene: TRBV6-1; d_gene: TRBD2; j_gene: TRBJ2-1; abundance: -; CDR3nt: TGTGCCAGCAGTGACTACCCCGGGACTAGCGGCCACAATGAGCAGTTCTTC; CDR3aa: CASSDYPGTSGHNEQFF
v_gene: TRBV5-6; d_gene: -; j_gene: TRBJ1-1; abundance: -; CDR3nt: TGTGCCAGCAGCTTGTGGTACACTGAAGCTTTCTTT; CDR3aa: CASSLWYTEAFF
v_gene: TRBV4-3; d_gene: TRBD1; j_gene: TRBJ1-1; abundance: -; CDR3nt: TGCGCCAGCAGCCTGACAGGGAGGGACACTGAAGCTTTCTTT; CDR3aa: CASSLTGRDTEAFF
v_gene: TRBV18; d_gene: -; j_gene: TRBJ1-1; abundance: -; CDR3nt: TGTGCCAGCTCACCCCGACAGATCTTGAACACTGAAGCTTTCTTT; CDR3aa: CASSPRQILNTEAFF
v_gene: TRBV11-3; d_gene: -; j_gene: TRBJ2-3; abundance: -; CDR3nt: TGTGCCAGCAGCAATCAGGGACTGAGGACAGATACGCAGTATTTT; CDR3aa: CASSNQGLRTDTQYF
v_gene: TRBV28; d_gene: -; j_gene: TRBJ2-7; abundance: -; CDR3nt: TGTGCCAGCAGTTTAAGTCAGGTTCACGAGCAGTACTTC; CDR3aa: CASSLSQVHEQYF
v_gene: TRBV4-1; d_gene: -; j_gene: TRBJ2-5; abundance: -; CDR3nt: TGCGCCAGCAGTATTAGCGTGACAGAGACCCAGTACTTC; CDR3aa: CASSISVTETQYF
v_gene: TRBV7-2; d_gene: -; j_gene: TRBJ2-7; abundance: few; CDR3nt: TGTGCCAGCAGCCCCCGTGGGCCCTACGAGCAGTACTTC; CDR3aa: CASSPRGPYEQYF
v_gene: TRBV28; d_gene: -; j_gene: TRBJ2-7; abundance: -; CDR3nt: TGTGCCAGCAGTTCGACCTCCCCCCGACACGAAGATCCCTACGAGCAGTACTTC; CDR3aa: CASSSTSPRHEDPYEQYF
v_gene: TRBV6-5; d_gene: -; j_gene: TRBJ1-2; abundance: -; CDR3nt: TGTGCCAGCAGTTACAGGGGCTCTAACTATGGCTACACCTTC; CDR3aa: CASSYRGSNYGYTF
v_gene: TRBV5-1; d_gene: -; j_gene: TRBJ1-1; abundance: once; CDR3nt: TGCGCCAGCAGCGGTGGGGGACAGAACACTGAAGCTTTCTTT; CDR3aa: CASSGGGQNTEAFF
v_gene: TRBV30; d_gene: -; j_gene: TRBJ1-3; abundance: -; CDR3nt: TGTGCCTGGAGTGGGGGGAACTCTGGAAACACCATATATTTT; CDR3aa: CAWSGGNSGNTIYF
v_gene: TRBV29-1; d_gene: -; j_gene: TRBJ1-1; abundance: -; CDR3nt: TGCAGCGTTGAAGGGGTGGGGTCCATTGAAGCTTTCTTT; CDR3aa: CSVEGVGSIEAFF
v_gene: TRBV7-8; d_gene: TRBD1; j_gene: TRBJ2-7; abundance: -; CDR3nt: TGTGCCAGCAGCTTGAGGACAGGGTTGAACTACGAGCAGTACTTC; CDR3aa: CASSLRTGLNYEQYF
v_gene: TRBV7-9; d_gene: TRBD2; j_gene: TRBJ2-1; abundance: -; CDR3nt: TGTGCCAGCAGCCCCATAGCGGGAAGGGAGTTCTTC; CDR3aa: CASSPIAGREFF
v_gene: TRBV29-1; d_gene: -; j_gene: TRBJ2-7; abundance: few; CDR3nt: TGCAGCGTTGAGGGGACACAGGATTCCTACGAGCAGTACTTC; CDR3aa: CSVEGTQDSYEQYF
v_gene: TRBV27; d_gene: -; j_gene: TRBJ1-1; abundance: -; CDR3nt: TGTGCCAGCAGTCTCAAGAGGGGCGAGAACACTGAAGCTTTCTTT; CDR3aa: CASSLKRGENTEAFF
v_gene: TRBV19; d_gene: -; j_gene: TRBJ2-2; abundance: -; CDR3nt: TGTGCCAGTAGTATAATTCCCCAGAGGAGCGGGGAGCTGTTTTTT; CDR3aa: CASSIIPQRSGELFF
v_gene: TRBV7-9; d_gene: TRBD2; j_gene: TRBJ2-5; abundance: -; CDR3nt: TGTGCCAGCAGCTTAAGGCTAGCGGGAAAAGAGACCCAGTACTTC; CDR3aa: CASSLRLAGKETQYF
v_gene: TRBV4-3; d_gene: TRBD2; j_gene: TRBJ2-7; abundance: -; CDR3nt: TGCGCCAGCAGCCAAGCCATATCCAGCGGGGGGAGACACGAGCAGTACTTC; CDR3aa: CASSQAISSGGRHEQYF
v_gene: TRBV7-2; d_gene: -; j_gene: TRBJ2-1; abundance: -; CDR3nt: TGTGCCAGCAGGAGGGGCTACAATGAGCAGTTCTTC; CDR3aa: CASRRGYNEQFF
v_gene: TRBV11-3; d_gene: -; j_gene: TRBJ1-1; abundance: few; CDR3nt: TGTGCCAGCAGCGCAACACGGAACACTGAAGCTTTCTTT; CDR3aa: CASSATRNTEAFF
v_gene: TRBV2; d_gene: -; j_gene: TRBJ1-1; abundance: -; CDR3nt: TGTGCCAGCATCCCAACGGGCACTGAAGCTTTCTTT; CDR3aa: CASIPTGTEAFF
v_gene: TRBV28; d_gene: -; j_gene: TRBJ1-1; abundance: -; CDR3nt: TGTGCCAGCAGTTTGAGGCGGAGCGGGCTTGAAGCTTTCTTT; CDR3aa: CASSLRRSGLEAFF
v_gene: TRBV7-9; d_gene: -; j_gene: TRBJ2-7; abundance: -; CDR3nt: TGTGCCAGCAGCCCCGAGTTGGGGAACGAGCAGTACTTC; CDR3aa: CASSPELGNEQYF
v_gene: TRBV2; d_gene: -; j_gene: TRBJ1-1; abundance: -; CDR3nt: TGTGCCAGCAATCAACAGGGTTTGAACACTGAAGCTTTCTTT; CDR3aa: CASNQQGLNTEAFF
v_gene: TRBV11-2; d_gene: TRBD2; j_gene: TRBJ2-2; abundance: -; CDR3nt: TGTGCCAGCGGCGGTATGGCGGGGGCGAACACCGGGGAGCTGTTTTTT; CDR3aa: CASGGMAGANTGELFF
v_gene: TRBV3-1/TRBV3-2; d_gene: -; j_gene: TRBJ2-4; abundance: -; CDR3nt: TGTGCCAGCAGCCCACAAGATTACGGAATTCAGTACTTC; CDR3aa: CASSPQDYGIQYF
v_gene: TRBV7-9; d_gene: TRBD2; j_gene: TRBJ2-1; abundance: once; CDR3nt: TGTGCCAGCAGCCAACTAGCGGGAGAAATCAATGAGCAGTTCTTC; CDR3aa: CASSQLAGEINEQFF
v_gene: TRBV29-1; d_gene: -; j_gene: TRBJ1-1; abundance: few; CDR3nt: TGCAGCGGATTTGGTCAAAAGAACACTGAAGCTTTCTTT; CDR3aa: CSGFGQKNTEAFF
v_gene: TRBV3-1/TRBV3-2; d_gene: -; j_gene: TRBJ2-1; abundance: -; CDR3nt: TGTGCCAGCAGCCGCAGCAATGAGCAGTTCTTC; CDR3aa: CASSRSNEQFF
v_gene: TRBV19; d_gene: -; j_gene: TRBJ2-1; abundance: -; CDR3nt: TGTGCCAGTACCGACAGTCAAGGGTGGGATGAGCAGTTCTTC; CDR3aa: CASTDSQGWDEQFF
v_gene: TRBV5-4; d_gene: TRBD1; j_gene: TRBJ2-5; abundance: -; CDR3nt: TGTGCCAGCAGCTTGCCGGGACAGGGGGCCGGAGAGACCCAGTACTTC; CDR3aa: CASSLPGQGAGETQYF